A single sample gave rise to the 8 T cell receptor beta chains below, sequenced in a study of CD8+ T cells in alopecia areata. After isolation, RNA underwent reverse transcription to generate cDNA as the sequencing template. This table comes from immunoSEQ multiplex PCR, and its TCRdb copy is limited to in-frame clones, with some not included. In the table there are 250,000 to 350,000 clones, 60% of which are singletons. The sample's treatment: oral pan-JAK inhibitor, 5-10 mg twice daily. The source material was CD4+ T cells sorted from blood, sampled around week 54, from a patient treated with tofacitinib. The source is a human donor with alopecia areata.

V gene TRBV23-1 combines with J gene TRBJ1-1, with 9 nucleotides matching TRBD1. TRBV23-1 is treated as an ORF (open reading frame) with a function not yet certain. V lost 3 bases to trimming and J lost 0 bases; unmatched junction nucleotides: 5. The CDR3 is 16 residues long. DNA for the CDR3: TGCGCCAGCAGTCAGTGGGACAGGGCCATGAACACTGAAGCTTTCTTT. Translation: CASSQWDRAMNTEAFF.

The chain employs TRBV5-4 and TRBJ2-5, with 7 bases that match TRBD1. Per germline, CDR1 SGHNT and CDR2 YYREEE (reference sequence). V was clipped by 3 bases and J by 3 bases; unmatched bases: 2. The CDR3 sequence is 13 residues long. The CDR3 spells CASSSQGEETQYF. The CDR3 nucleotides are TGTGCCAGCAGCTCTCAGGGGGAAGAGACCCAGTACTTC.

The rearrangement joins TRBV19 to TRBJ1-5; a possible D gene is TRBD1 (5 bases). CDR3 length: 14 residues. Per the germline V gene, CDR1 is LNHDA and CDR2 is SQIVND (reference sequence). Trimming left V 2 bases short and J 3 bases short, with 8 bases between. The CDR3 DNA is TGTGCCAGTAGTATACCAGGGTCCAATCAGCCCCAGCATTTT. As protein: CASSIPGSNQPQHF.

The rearrangement joins TRBV13 to TRBJ2-1; the D is unclear. The CDR3 length is 11 residues. Germline assignment: CDR1 PRHDT and CDR2 FYEKMQ (reference sequence). V was pared by 2 bases and J by 10 bases, with 6 bases between. The CDR3 region has the DNA TGTGCCAGCAGCTTAATAAGGGAGCAGTTCTTC. Translated: CASSLIREQFF.

This clone was detected only a few times. V and J are TRBV4-1 and TRBJ1-6, with TRBD1 identical over 8 bases. The CDR3 covers 17 residues. The V segment lost 1 base and the J segment 15 bases; nucleotides outside the gene matches: 17. Germline lookup yields CDR1 MGHRA and CDR2 YSYEKL. The CDR3 DNA reads as TGCGCCAGCAGCCAAGGGGCAGGGGGCCGTTCGATTCAACTCCTCCACTTT. Translated, it gives CASSQGAGGRSIQLLHF.

The chain has TRBV2 and TRBJ1-5; D call uncertain. CDR3 length: 13 amino acids. The ends were cut back, 7 bases at V and 2 bases at J, with 9 bases in the middle. The germline V gene encodes CDR1 SNHLY and CDR2 FYNNEI. The CDR3 spells CASMDDGNQPQHF. The CDR3 DNA sequence: TGTGCCAGCATGGACGATGGCAATCAGCCCCAGCATTTT. Full variable domain (missing parts from reference TRBV2 and TRBJ1-5): EPEVTQTPSHQVTQMGQEVILRCVPISNHLYFYWYRQILGQKVEFLVSFYNNEISEKSEIFDDQFSVERPDGSNFTLKIRSTKLEDSAMYFCASMDDGNQPQHFGDGTRLSIL.

CDR3 nucleotides: TGTGCCAGCAGTTTGAATCGGGCAGGCGGGAATTCACCCCTCCACTTT. Its translation: CASSLNRAGGNSPLHF. The chain employs TRBV27 and TRBJ1-6; D is uncertain. Germline CDR1 and CDR2: MNHEY and SMNVEV (reference sequence). The CDR3 consists of 16 residues. With 3 bases removed from V and 7 bases from J, the gap between germline ends came to 16 bases.

The J gene is TRBJ2-3, the V gene TRBV19; 12 nucleotides align to TRBD1. Germline V gene lookup returns CDR1 LNHDA and CDR2 SQIVND (reference sequence). The CDR3 is 14 residues long. V was clipped by 10 bases and J by 1 base; unmatched bases: 3. The CDR3 nucleotides read TGTGCCACCAGGGACAGGGGGCGCACAGATACGCAGTATTTT. It encodes CATRDRGRTDTQYF.